Listed below are T cell receptor beta chains from one sample, sequenced in a study of T-cell reconstitution after alpha-beta-depleted transplantation in children. TCRdb fed the PCR reads into MiXCR, producing one record per CDR3 protein. The sample lists about 440,000 distinct CDR3 sequences, roughly 43% seen once, with about 30% in the top ten. The source was PBMCs, collected before TCRalphabeta/CD19-depleted stem cell transplant. The source is a girl aged 2-9 years with aplastic anemia, due to receive a stem cell transplant. Both conserved end residues are part of each CDR3. Fields, in order: clone size, J gene, V gene, D gene, CDR3 DNA, CDR3 protein. D genes are given only for firm matches. Some rows have no size entry. The others give once, few or many, or a class for an expanded clone.

many,TRBJ1-2,TRBV7-9,TRBD1,TGTGCCAGCAGCTTGAAACTACCGGGACAGGGGAGAGGCTACACCTTC,CASSLKLPGQGRGYTF
few,TRBJ1-4,TRBV25-1,.,TGTGCCAGTTTGGACGGGGGGAGTGAAAAACTGTTTTTT,CASLDGGSEKLFF
.,TRBJ1-2,TRBV12-3/TRBV12-4,.,TGTGCCAGCAGTCCCCGACAGAATGAACCCTATGGCTACACCTTC,CASSPRQNEPYGYTF
.,TRBJ2-1,TRBV6-5,.,TGTGCCAGCAGTTACCGGACAGCCTTCAATGAGCAGTTCTTC,CASSYRTAFNEQFF
.,TRBJ1-1,TRBV29-1,.,TGCAGCGCGGTACAGAATTGGGTAACTGAAGCTTTCTTT,CSAVQNWVTEAFF
many,TRBJ2-3,TRBV5-1,.,TGCGCCAGCAGCTTGGCCGCGGGGTATAATTTCGCCGGCACAGATACGCAGTATTTT,CASSLAAGYNFAGTDTQYF
.,TRBJ2-7,TRBV29-1,TRBD1,TGCAGCGTTCTCCGCCGGGACAGGGGGACTTACGAGCAGTACTTC,CSVLRRDRGTYEQYF
few,TRBJ2-7,TRBV20-1,.,TGCAGTGCTAGCGGGAGCCAGACCTACGAGCAGTACTTC,CSASGSQTYEQYF
few,TRBJ2-1,TRBV7-7,.,TGTGCCAGCAGCTTAGTGGCCGGGATTGAGCAGTTCTTC,CASSLVAGIEQFF
.,TRBJ1-2,TRBV29-1,.,TGCAGCGTTGTGGCATCCCGGGGCTATGGCTACACCTTC,CSVVASRGYGYTF
.,TRBJ2-1,TRBV19,TRBD2,TGTGCCAGTAGTCCCAGACTAGCGGGGGGGCCGAGTTTTAGCAACAATGAGCAGTTCTTC,CASSPRLAGGPSFSNNEQFF
.,TRBJ1-5,TRBV12-3/TRBV12-4,.,TGTGCCAGCAGTCCACATACCGGACGCCGGAGCAATCAGCCCCAGCATTTT,CASSPHTGRRSNQPQHF
.,TRBJ1-5,TRBV20-1,.,TGCAGTGCTAGAGTTTGGCTCCGGGACATAAATCCATCAAATCAGCCCCAGCATTTT,CSARVWLRDINPSNQPQHF
few,TRBJ1-2,TRBV29-1,TRBD1,TGCAGCGGGACAGGGAACAAATATGGCTACACCTTC,CSGTGNKYGYTF
medium-sized,TRBJ2-3,TRBV9,.,TGTGCCAGCAGCCTATCCCAGGATACGCAGTATTTT,CASSLSQDTQYF
.,TRBJ2-7,TRBV20-1,TRBD1,TGCAGTGCTAACTCCAGGGACAGGGGTTCCTACGAGCAGTACTTC,CSANSRDRGSYEQYF
.,TRBJ2-5,TRBV29-1,.,TGCAGCGTTGAAAGGCAGGGGCTAGAGACCCAGTACTTC,CSVERQGLETQYF
.,TRBJ1-1,TRBV6-5,.,TGTGCCAGCAGTTACCAGGGCGAGGCTTTCTTT,CASSYQGEAFF
.,TRBJ2-3,TRBV28,TRBD2,TGTGCCAGCAGCCGCGGGAGCGGGGGTTCCACAGATACGCAGTATTTT,CASSRGSGGSTDTQYF
.,TRBJ2-1,TRBV28,TRBD2,TGTGCCAGCACCCCACTAGCGGGAGTCCCTAATGAGCAGTTCTTC,CASTPLAGVPNEQFF
.,TRBJ2-1,TRBV20-1,TRBD2,TGCAGTGCTGGCCTGGGACTAGCGGGCTCGGGCTCCTACAATGAGCAGTTCTTC,CSAGLGLAGSGSYNEQFF
.,TRBJ2-7,TRBV6-1,TRBD2,TGTGCCAGCGTCCCCGCGGGAGGAAACTACGAGCAGTCCTTC,CASVPAGGNYEQSF
.,TRBJ2-1,TRBV10-2,.,TGCGCCAGCGGAAAGGGAGTAGTAAGGCGATCAGGAGAGCAGTTCTTC,CASGKGVVRRSGEQFF
few,TRBJ1-6,TRBV6-6,.,TGTGCCAGCTGGACAGCGTATAATTCACCCCTCCACTTT,CASWTAYNSPLHF
.,TRBJ2-1,TRBV20-1,TRBD2,TGCAGTGCTAGTACGGGACTAGCGGTCTCTCAGAGAGGGAATGAGCAGTTCTTC,CSASTGLAVSQRGNEQFF
.,TRBJ2-7,TRBV12-3/TRBV12-4,.,TGTGCCAGCAGTTTAGGGCAGGGGTTTGACGAGCAGTACTTC,CASSLGQGFDEQYF
many,TRBJ2-1,TRBV5-5,.,TGTGCCAGCAGCTCTACAGGAAACAATGAGCAGTTCTTC,CASSSTGNNEQFF
.,TRBJ2-5,TRBV6-2/TRBV6-3,.,TGTGCCAGCAGTTATATGCTGGACCAGTACTTC,CASSYMLDQYF
.,TRBJ1-1,TRBV12-3/TRBV12-4,.,TGTGCCAGCCACTGGGGCCTGAACACTGAAGCTTTCTTT,CASHWGLNTEAFF
.,TRBJ2-6,TRBV20-1,TRBD2,TGCAGTGCTAGCCGGGGGGCTGGGGCCAACGTCCTGACTTTC,CSASRGAGANVLTF
few,TRBJ1-2,TRBV5-6,.,TGTGCCAGCAGCTTGGGGGGGATCATCACCTATGGCTACACCTTC,CASSLGGIITYGYTF
once,TRBJ2-7,TRBV20-1,TRBD1,TGCAGTGCTAGAGATTGGGGACAGGGGAAAGAGAACGAGCAGTACTTC,CSARDWGQGKENEQYF
few,TRBJ2-1,TRBV21-1,.,TGTGCCAGCAGCACTCTTAAAGCTCGCTCCTACAATGAGCAGTTCTTC,CASSTLKARSYNEQFF
.,TRBJ1-2,TRBV20-1,.,TGCAGTGCTAGGGCGGGGGGCAACTATGGCTACACCTTC,CSARAGGNYGYTF
.,TRBJ2-2,TRBV5-1,.,TGCGCCAGCAGCTTCGGGACAACTAACACCGGGGAGCTGTTTTTT,CASSFGTTNTGELFF
.,TRBJ1-1,TRBV20-1,.,TGCAGTGCCGTTCGGGGATCCACTGAAGCTTTCTTT,CSAVRGSTEAFF